The T cell receptor (beta chain) described here comes from a study of blood T cells in healthy people across ages. The overall study: Template switching captured about one barcoded beta molecule per two T cells.

The CDR3 consists of 13 residues. CDR1 is ENHRY and CDR2 is SYGVKD in the germline V gene. V was pared by 8 bases and J by 5 bases, with 6 bases of the junction left unmatched. Sample-barcoded 5' priming and a J-beta primer mix drove a second PCR of 7 to 11 cycles. The template-switch adaptor was a 5' adaptor with 12 random nucleotides. It tagged each cDNA molecule. One entry per CDR3 protein results from TCRdb running MiXCR on the 5' RACE reads. The sample shows 750,000 to 950,000 distinct CDR3 sequences, roughly 50% of them seen only once. The study's findings and limits: When one million T cells were used, diversity estimates were thought to be underestimates.

This clonotype was counted a few times. Its antigen is unidentified. This chain links TRBV10-3 with TRBJ2-1, with TRBD1 matching over 7 bases. The TCR was taken from a man older than 75 in good health. Sequenced: blood. The CDR3 loop is CAIAEGAHNEQFF. The CDR3 nucleotides are TGTGCCATCGCCGAGGGGGCCCACAATGAGCAGTTCTTC.